This TCR beta chain was retrieved from a study of patients and donors after allogeneic stem cell transplantation. This clonotype has only one observation. TCRdb reprocessed the RT-PCR reads with MiXCR, giving one entry per CDR3 protein. The sample contains more than 850,000 distinct CDR3 sequences, approximately 19% of which appear only once. There are 14 residues in the CDR3. CDR1 SQVTM and CDR2 ANQGSEA come from the germline V gene. Trimming removed 7 bases from V and 4 bases from J, with 19 bases in between. Sequenced material: blood, either unsorted or a sorted T cell fraction (not recorded which). The sequence came from a human donor who was either an allogeneic HSCT recipient or a stem cell or donor lymphocyte infusion donor (not recorded which). It is not recorded whose cells these are; they may come from a transplant donor. This rearrangement joins TRBV29-1 to TRBJ1-1; maybe TRBD1 (5 bases). CDR3 DNA: TGCAGCGCCCTAAATTTCAGGGAGACCACTGAAGCTTTCTTT. Translation gives CSALNFRETTEAFF.